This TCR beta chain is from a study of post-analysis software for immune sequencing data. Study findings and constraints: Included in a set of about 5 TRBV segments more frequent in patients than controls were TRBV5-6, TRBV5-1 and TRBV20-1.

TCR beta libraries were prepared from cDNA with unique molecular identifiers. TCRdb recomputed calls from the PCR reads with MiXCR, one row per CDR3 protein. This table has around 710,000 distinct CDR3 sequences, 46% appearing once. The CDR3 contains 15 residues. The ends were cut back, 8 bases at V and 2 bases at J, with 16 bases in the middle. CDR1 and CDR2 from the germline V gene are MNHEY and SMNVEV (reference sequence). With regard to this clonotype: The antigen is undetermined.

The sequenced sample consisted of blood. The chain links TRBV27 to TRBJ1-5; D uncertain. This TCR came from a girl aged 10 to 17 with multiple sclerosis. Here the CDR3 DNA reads TGTGCCAGCGGCCCCCAGTTATGGGGCAATCAGCCCCAGCATTTT. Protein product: CASGPQLWGNQPQHF.